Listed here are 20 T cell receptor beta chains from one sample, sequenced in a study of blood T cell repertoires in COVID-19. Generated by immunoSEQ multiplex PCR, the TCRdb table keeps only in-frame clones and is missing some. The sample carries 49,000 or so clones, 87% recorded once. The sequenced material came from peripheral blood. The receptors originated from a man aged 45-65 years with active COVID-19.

DNA of the CDR3: TGCAGCGGCGGGGCCGGGGCGCTGGACAATGAGCAGTTCTTC. Its protein is CSGGAGALDNEQFF. The chain couples TRBV29-1 to TRBJ2-1, with a weak D call TRBD2 (6 bases). The germline CDR1 and CDR2 sequences are SQVTM and ANQGSEA. The CDR3 consists of 14 residues. The germline V and J ends were trimmed by 7 bases and 5 bases, with 18 bases remaining between them.

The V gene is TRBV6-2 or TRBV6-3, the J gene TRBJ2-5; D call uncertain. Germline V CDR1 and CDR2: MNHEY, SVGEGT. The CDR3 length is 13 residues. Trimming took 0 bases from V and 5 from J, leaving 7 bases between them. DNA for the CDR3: TGTGCCAGCAGTTACTCGAGTTGGGAGACCCAGTACTTC. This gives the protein CASSYSSWETQYF.

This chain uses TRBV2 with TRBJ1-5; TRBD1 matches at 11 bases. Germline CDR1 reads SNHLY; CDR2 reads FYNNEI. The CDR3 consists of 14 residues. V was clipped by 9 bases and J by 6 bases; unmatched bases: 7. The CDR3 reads CASSGGQGGQPQHF. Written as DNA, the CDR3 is TGTGCCAGTTCGGGGGGACAGGGGGGTCAGCCCCAGCATTTT.

Written as DNA, the CDR3 is TGTGCCAGCAGCCAACAGGGGGCGAACACCGGGGAGCTGTTTTTT. This gives the protein CASSQQGANTGELFF. The chain links TRBV11-3 to TRBJ2-2, with 8 nucleotides matching TRBD1. In germline, CDR1 is SGHNT, CDR2 YENEEA. V trimming: 5 bases; J trimming: 0 bases; junction bases outside the gene matches: 2. The CDR3 has 15 residues.

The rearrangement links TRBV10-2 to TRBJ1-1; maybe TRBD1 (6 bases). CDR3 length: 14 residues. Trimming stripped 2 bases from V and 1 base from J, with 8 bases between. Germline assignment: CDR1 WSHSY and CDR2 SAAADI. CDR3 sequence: CASSERGRNTEAFF. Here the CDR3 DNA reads TGCGCCAGCAGTGAGAGGGGGAGGAACACTGAAGCTTTCTTT.

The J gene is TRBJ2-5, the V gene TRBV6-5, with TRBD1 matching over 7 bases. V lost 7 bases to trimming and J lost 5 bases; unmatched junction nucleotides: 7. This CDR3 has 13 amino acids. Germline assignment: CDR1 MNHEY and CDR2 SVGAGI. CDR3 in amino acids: CASNAARGETQYF. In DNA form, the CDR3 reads TGTGCCAGCAATGCCGCCAGGGGGGAGACCCAGTACTTC.

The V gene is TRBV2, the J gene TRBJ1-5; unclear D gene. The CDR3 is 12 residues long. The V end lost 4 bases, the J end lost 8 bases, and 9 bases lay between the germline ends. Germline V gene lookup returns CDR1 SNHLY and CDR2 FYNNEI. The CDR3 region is CASSGIREPQHF. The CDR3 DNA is TGTGCCAGCAGTGGTATTCGGGAGCCCCAGCATTTT.

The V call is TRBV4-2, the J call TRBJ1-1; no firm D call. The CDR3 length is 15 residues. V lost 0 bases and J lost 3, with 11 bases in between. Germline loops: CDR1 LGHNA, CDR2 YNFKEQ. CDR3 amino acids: CASSQDTVEHTEAFF. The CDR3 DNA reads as TGTGCCAGCAGCCAAGATACGGTCGAGCACACTGAAGCTTTCTTT.

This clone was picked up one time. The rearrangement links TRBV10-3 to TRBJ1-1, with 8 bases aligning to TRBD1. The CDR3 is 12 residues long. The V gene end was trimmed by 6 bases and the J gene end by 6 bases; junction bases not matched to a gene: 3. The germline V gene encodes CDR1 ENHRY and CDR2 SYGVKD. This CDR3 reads CAISDRGAEAFF. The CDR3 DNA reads TGTGCCATCAGCGACAGGGGTGCTGAAGCTTTCTTT.

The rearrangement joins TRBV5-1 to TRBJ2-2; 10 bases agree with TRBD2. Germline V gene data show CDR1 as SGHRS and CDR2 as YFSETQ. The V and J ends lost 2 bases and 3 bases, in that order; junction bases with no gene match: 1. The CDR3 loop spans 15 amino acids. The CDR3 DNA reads TGCGCCAGCAGCTTTCTAGCGGGAGACACCGGGGAGCTGTTTTTT. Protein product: CASSFLAGDTGELFF.

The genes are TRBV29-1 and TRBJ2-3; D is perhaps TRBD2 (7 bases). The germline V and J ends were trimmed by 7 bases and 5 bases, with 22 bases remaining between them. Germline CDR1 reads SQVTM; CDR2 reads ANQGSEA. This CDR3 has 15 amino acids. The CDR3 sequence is CSAPRGVPGGDTQYF. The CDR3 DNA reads TGCAGCGCCCCGAGGGGGGTCCCGGGGGGAGATACGCAGTATTTT.

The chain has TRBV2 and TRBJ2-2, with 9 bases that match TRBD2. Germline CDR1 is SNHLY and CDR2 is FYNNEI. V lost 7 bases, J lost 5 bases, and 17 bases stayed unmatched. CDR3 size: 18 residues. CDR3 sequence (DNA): TGTGCCAGCAAGGGAATAGCGGGAGTCGTGGCGCGAACCGGGGAGCTGTTTTTT. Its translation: CASKGIAGVVARTGELFF.

In DNA, the CDR3 is TGTGCCAGCAGTTATTATACAGGGTCTGAAGCTTTCTTT. Protein product: CASSYYTGSEAFF. The V call is TRBV2, the J call TRBJ1-1, with D tentatively TRBD1 (6 bases). CDR1 is SNHLY and CDR2 is FYNNEI in the germline V gene. This CDR3 spans 13 amino acids. Trimming removed 5 bases from V and 6 bases from J, with 13 bases in between.

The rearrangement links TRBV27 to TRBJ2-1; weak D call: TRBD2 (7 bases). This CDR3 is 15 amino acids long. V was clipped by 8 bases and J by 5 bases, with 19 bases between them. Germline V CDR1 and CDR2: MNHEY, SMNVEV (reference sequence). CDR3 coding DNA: TGTGCCAGCGGCCCATTGGGGGGGGGCAACAATGAGCAGTTCTTC. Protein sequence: CASGPLGGGNNEQFF.

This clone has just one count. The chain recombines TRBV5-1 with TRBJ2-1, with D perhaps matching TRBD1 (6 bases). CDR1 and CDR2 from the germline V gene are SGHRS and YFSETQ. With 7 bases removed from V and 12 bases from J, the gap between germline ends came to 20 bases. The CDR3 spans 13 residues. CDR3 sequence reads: CASRDQGLQLQFF. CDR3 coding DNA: TGCGCCAGCCGCGATCAGGGGTTGCAATTGCAGTTCTTC.

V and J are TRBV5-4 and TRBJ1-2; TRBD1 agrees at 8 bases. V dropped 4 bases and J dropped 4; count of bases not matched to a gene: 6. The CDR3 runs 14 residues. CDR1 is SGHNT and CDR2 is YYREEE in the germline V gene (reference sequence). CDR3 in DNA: TGTGCCAGCAGCACTCAGGGGGCTGCCTATGGCTACACCTTC. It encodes CASSTQGAAYGYTF.

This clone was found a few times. The CDR3 DNA reads as TGTGCCAGTAGCGGTGACAGGGCCCCCTACGAGCAGTACTTC. Encoded protein: CASSGDRAPYEQYF. The chain joins TRBV19 to TRBJ2-7; 7 nucleotides line up with TRBD1. V gave up 6 bases and J gave up 2 bases; unmatched junction bases: 7. Germline V lookup: CDR1 LNHDA, CDR2 SQIVND (reference sequence). This CDR3 has 14 residues.

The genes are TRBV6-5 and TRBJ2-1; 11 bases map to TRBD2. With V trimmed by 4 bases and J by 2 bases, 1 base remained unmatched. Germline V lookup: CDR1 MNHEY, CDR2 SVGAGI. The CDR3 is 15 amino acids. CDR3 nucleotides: TGTGCCAGCAGTTCGGGACTAGCGGCCTACAATGAGCAGTTCTTC. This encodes CASSSGLAAYNEQFF.

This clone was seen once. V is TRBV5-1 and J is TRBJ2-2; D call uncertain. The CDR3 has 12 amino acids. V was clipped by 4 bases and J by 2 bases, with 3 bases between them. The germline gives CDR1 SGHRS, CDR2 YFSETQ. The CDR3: CASSHNTGELFF. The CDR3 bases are TGCGCCAGCAGCCATAACACCGGGGAGCTGTTTTTT.

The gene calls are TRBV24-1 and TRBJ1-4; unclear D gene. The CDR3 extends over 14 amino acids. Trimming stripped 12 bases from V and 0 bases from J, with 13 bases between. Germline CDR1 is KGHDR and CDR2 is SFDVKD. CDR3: CASIWEATNEKLFF. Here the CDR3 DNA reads TGTGCCTCGATTTGGGAGGCAACTAATGAAAAACTGTTTTTT.